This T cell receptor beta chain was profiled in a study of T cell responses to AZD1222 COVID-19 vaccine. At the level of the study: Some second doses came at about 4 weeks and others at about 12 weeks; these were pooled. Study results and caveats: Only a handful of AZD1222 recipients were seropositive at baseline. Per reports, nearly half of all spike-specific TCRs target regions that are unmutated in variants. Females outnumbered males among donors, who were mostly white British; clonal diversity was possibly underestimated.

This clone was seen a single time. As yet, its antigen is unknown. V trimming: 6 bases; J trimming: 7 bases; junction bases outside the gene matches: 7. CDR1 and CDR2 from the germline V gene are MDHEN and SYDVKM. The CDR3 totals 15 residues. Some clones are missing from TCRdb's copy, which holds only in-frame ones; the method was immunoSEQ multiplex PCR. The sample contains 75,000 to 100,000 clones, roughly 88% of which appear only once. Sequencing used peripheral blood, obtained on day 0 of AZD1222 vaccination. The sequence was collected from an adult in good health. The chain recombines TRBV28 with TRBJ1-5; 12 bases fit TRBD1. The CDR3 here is CASRAGTGGFQPQHF. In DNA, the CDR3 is TGTGCCAGCAGAGCCGGGACAGGGGGCTTCCAGCCCCAGCATTTT. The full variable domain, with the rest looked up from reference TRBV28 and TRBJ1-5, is DVKVTQSSRYLVKRTGEKVFLECVQDMDHENMFWYRQDPGLGLRLIYFSYDVKMKEKGDIPEGYSVSREKKERFSLILESASTNQTSMYLCASRAGTGGFQPQHFGDGTRLSIL.